This is a list of T cell receptor beta chains from one sample in a study of T cells expressing NK-cell markers. TCRdb reanalyzed the 5' RACE reads, giving one entry per CDR3 protein sequence and no DNA. The table for this sample gives about half a million distinct CDR3 sequences. The sample was blood T cells: a sorted CD56 or NKG2C T cell subset, CD4+ or CD8+ T cells, or bulk PBMC T cells (not recorded which). These receptors all stem from a woman aged 50 to 60 in good health. CDR3s include the opening cysteine and the closing phenylalanine or tryptophan. Fields, in order: CDR3 length, clone size, J gene, V gene, CDR3 protein. Clone size is given for some rows only: seen once, a few or many times, or a class if the clone is expanded.

cdr3_length: 14; clone_size: -; j_call: TRBJ2-7; v_call: TRBV6-2/TRBV6-3; cdr3_aa: CASSLRPTDYEQYF
cdr3_length: 17; clone_size: -; j_call: TRBJ2-3; v_call: TRBV5-1; cdr3_aa: CASSLWSRGTGTDTQYF
cdr3_length: 15; clone_size: -; j_call: TRBJ1-3; v_call: TRBV9; cdr3_aa: CASSALTGAENTIYF
cdr3_length: 15; clone_size: -; j_call: TRBJ2-2; v_call: TRBV5-6; cdr3_aa: CASSPGAGYTGELFF
cdr3_length: 15; clone_size: -; j_call: TRBJ1-1; v_call: TRBV3-1; cdr3_aa: CASSPRGGGHTEAFF
cdr3_length: 14; clone_size: -; j_call: TRBJ2-7; v_call: TRBV14; cdr3_aa: CASSQDGATYEQYF
cdr3_length: 13; clone_size: -; j_call: TRBJ2-2; v_call: TRBV11-3; cdr3_aa: CASSLGPLGELFF
cdr3_length: 14; clone_size: -; j_call: TRBJ2-5; v_call: TRBV29-1; cdr3_aa: CSVPKLTGVETQYF
cdr3_length: 12; clone_size: -; j_call: TRBJ2-7; v_call: TRBV29-1; cdr3_aa: CSFGESSYEQYF
cdr3_length: 14; clone_size: medium-sized; j_call: TRBJ2-2; v_call: TRBV6-5; cdr3_aa: CASSYSQITGELFF
cdr3_length: 18; clone_size: -; j_call: TRBJ2-7; v_call: TRBV7-7; cdr3_aa: CASSLGGLGTADAYEQYF
cdr3_length: 14; clone_size: -; j_call: TRBJ1-1; v_call: TRBV28; cdr3_aa: CASSLYGGSGEAFF
cdr3_length: 15; clone_size: -; j_call: TRBJ2-3; v_call: TRBV7-3; cdr3_aa: CASSPAWGRPDTQYF
cdr3_length: 15; clone_size: -; j_call: TRBJ2-1; v_call: TRBV3-1; cdr3_aa: CASSPRASSYNEQFF
cdr3_length: 15; clone_size: -; j_call: TRBJ2-1; v_call: TRBV24-1; cdr3_aa: CATSGTRTVNNEQFF
cdr3_length: 14; clone_size: -; j_call: TRBJ2-1; v_call: TRBV3-1; cdr3_aa: CASSSNRLARGQFF
cdr3_length: 15; clone_size: -; j_call: TRBJ2-3; v_call: TRBV3-1; cdr3_aa: CASSLAGGVTDTQYF
cdr3_length: 15; clone_size: -; j_call: TRBJ1-5; v_call: TRBV18; cdr3_aa: CASSPGAEPNQPQHF
cdr3_length: 15; clone_size: -; j_call: TRBJ2-3; v_call: TRBV18; cdr3_aa: CASSPPVALGDTQYF
cdr3_length: 12; clone_size: -; j_call: TRBJ1-2; v_call: TRBV20-1; cdr3_aa: CSARALGYGYTF
cdr3_length: 14; clone_size: -; j_call: TRBJ2-3; v_call: TRBV2; cdr3_aa: CASSAGTLRDTQYF
cdr3_length: 17; clone_size: -; j_call: TRBJ2-2; v_call: TRBV20-1; cdr3_aa: CSAARPSGGRNTGELFF
cdr3_length: 16; clone_size: -; j_call: TRBJ1-5; v_call: TRBV5-1; cdr3_aa: CASSPSGGRGDQPQHF
cdr3_length: 14; clone_size: -; j_call: TRBJ1-1; v_call: TRBV19; cdr3_aa: CASSIKAGDTEAFF
cdr3_length: 15; clone_size: -; j_call: TRBJ2-2; v_call: TRBV6-5; cdr3_aa: CASREGLWNTGELFF
cdr3_length: 13; clone_size: -; j_call: TRBJ1-5; v_call: TRBV24-1; cdr3_aa: CATSDRTVQPQHF
cdr3_length: 11; clone_size: -; j_call: TRBJ2-2; v_call: TRBV12-3/TRBV12-4; cdr3_aa: CASTLRGELFF
cdr3_length: 12; clone_size: -; j_call: TRBJ2-1; v_call: TRBV29-1; cdr3_aa: CSAFQRPNEQFF
cdr3_length: 16; clone_size: -; j_call: TRBJ2-3; v_call: TRBV3-1; cdr3_aa: CASSPNPFGGTDTQYF
cdr3_length: 14; clone_size: -; j_call: TRBJ1-3; v_call: TRBV12-3/TRBV12-4; cdr3_aa: CASTSVVKGDTIYF
cdr3_length: 17; clone_size: -; j_call: TRBJ2-2; v_call: TRBV2; cdr3_aa: CATAGLAAKANTGELFF
cdr3_length: 14; clone_size: -; j_call: TRBJ2-3; v_call: TRBV20-1; cdr3_aa: CSTMGGSREDTQYF
cdr3_length: 15; clone_size: -; j_call: TRBJ2-1; v_call: TRBV19; cdr3_aa: CASSRSGTLVNEQFF
cdr3_length: 16; clone_size: -; j_call: TRBJ1-6; v_call: TRBV6-1; cdr3_aa: CASSESSGQGREPLHF
cdr3_length: 17; clone_size: -; j_call: TRBJ2-3; v_call: TRBV7-9; cdr3_aa: CASSPNFRSPNTDTQYF
cdr3_length: 13; clone_size: -; j_call: TRBJ1-2; v_call: TRBV28; cdr3_aa: CASTTVFLGGYTF
cdr3_length: 16; clone_size: -; j_call: TRBJ2-3; v_call: TRBV14; cdr3_aa: CASSPIGGRGTDTQYF
cdr3_length: 16; clone_size: -; j_call: TRBJ2-3; v_call: TRBV2; cdr3_aa: CASFSRSGSSTDTQYF
cdr3_length: 13; clone_size: -; j_call: TRBJ2-4; v_call: TRBV12-3/TRBV12-4; cdr3_aa: CASSLAATVNQYF
cdr3_length: 16; clone_size: -; j_call: TRBJ2-3; v_call: TRBV11-2; cdr3_aa: CASSLDLRGGPDTQYF
cdr3_length: 16; clone_size: -; j_call: TRBJ1-1; v_call: TRBV5-1; cdr3_aa: CASSPEGLGSNTEAFF
cdr3_length: 14; clone_size: -; j_call: TRBJ1-5; v_call: TRBV20-1; cdr3_aa: CSASPYYSNQPQHF
cdr3_length: 16; clone_size: -; j_call: TRBJ1-5; v_call: TRBV12-3/TRBV12-4; cdr3_aa: CASSSWTGPGNQPQHF
cdr3_length: 13; clone_size: -; j_call: TRBJ1-5; v_call: TRBV4-1; cdr3_aa: CASSPKYMEPQHF
cdr3_length: 15; clone_size: -; j_call: TRBJ2-3; v_call: TRBV9; cdr3_aa: CASSVTGVPTDTQYF
cdr3_length: 15; clone_size: -; j_call: TRBJ1-2; v_call: TRBV5-1; cdr3_aa: CASSFLTGQGNGYTF
cdr3_length: 14; clone_size: -; j_call: TRBJ1-2; v_call: TRBV5-6; cdr3_aa: CASGIATGGYGYTF
cdr3_length: 16; clone_size: -; j_call: TRBJ1-6; v_call: TRBV7-2; cdr3_aa: CASSFRGRGNNSPLHF